These 27 T cell receptor beta chains were all obtained from the same sample, sequenced in a study of beta chain features in type 1 diabetes. Expressed TCRB transcripts were sequenced because the isolated RNA had all been reverse transcribed beforehand. Clones were sequenced by immunoSEQ multiplex PCR, and TCRdb holds only the in-frame ones, with some missing. Of hundreds of thousands of clones in the sample, roughly an eighth are singletons; the top ten hold 0.045% to 0.05%. What was sequenced was naive CD4+ T cells from blood. The receptor source for this set is a woman aged 18-35 years in good health.

The chain is built from TRBV4-2 and TRBJ2-6, with 7 bases matching TRBD1. V shed 5 bases, J shed 4 bases, and the junction held 5 bases outside the gene matches. The CDR3 sequence is 15 residues long. The germline CDR1 and CDR2 sequences are LGHNA and YNFKEQ. The CDR3 region has the DNA TGTGCCAGCAGCGTGACAGGGTGGGGGGCCAACGTCCTGACTTTC. Translating it yields CASSVTGWGANVLTF.

Only a few counts were recorded for this clone. V usage is TRBV29-1 and J usage is TRBJ2-3; 9 nucleotides match TRBD2. This CDR3 comprises 13 residues. CDR1 and CDR2 from the germline V gene are SQVTM and ANQGSEA. V lost 4 bases and J lost 5; bases outside the gene matches: 4. CDR3 amino acids: CSVGSGGGDTQYF. DNA of the CDR3: TGCAGCGTTGGTAGCGGGGGTGGAGATACGCAGTATTTT.

This chain joins TRBV5-1 and TRBJ2-1; 9 bases match TRBD2. The CDR3 loop spans 14 amino acids. Unmatched junction bases numbered 5, after V lost 5 bases and J lost 5 bases. Germline V CDR1 and CDR2: SGHRS, YFSETQ. The CDR3 reads CASRKRGDDNEQFF. DNA for the CDR3: TGCGCCAGCAGGAAGCGGGGGGACGACAATGAGCAGTTCTTC. The full variable domain, in which reference TRBV5-1 and TRBJ2-1 provide the parts outside the CDR3, is KAGVTQTPRYLIKTRGQQVTLSCSPISGHRSVSWYQQTPGQGLQFLFEYFSETQRNKGNFPGRFSGRQFSNSRSEMNVSTLELGDSALYLCASRKRGDDNEQFFGPGTRLTVL.

This sequence joins TRBV14 and TRBJ1-2; D remains ambiguous. The length of the CDR3 is 16 residues. Germline CDR1 SGHDN, CDR2 FVKESK. Deletions cut 3 bases from V and 3 bases from J, with 17 bases between. The CDR3, as DNA: TGTGCCAGCAGCCAGATGGTGGAGGCGGGTGACTATGGCTACACCTTC. Encoded protein: CASSQMVEAGDYGYTF.

The chain recombines TRBV4-3 with TRBJ2-1; 12 bases line up with TRBD2. The CDR3 is 16 amino acids. Germline loops: CDR1 LGHNA, CDR2 YSLEER. Trimming at V came to 0 bases and at J to 10 bases, leaving 7 bases not matched to a gene. The CDR3 loop is CASSQDWASGGAEQFF. In DNA form, the CDR3 reads TGCGCCAGCAGCCAAGATTGGGCTAGCGGGGGGGCCGAGCAGTTCTTC.

The chain combines TRBV4-3 with TRBJ2-3; perhaps TRBD2 as D (6 bases). Trimming removed 1 base from V and 5 bases from J, with 13 bases in between. The CDR3 has 15 amino acids. From germline, CDR1 is LGHNA and CDR2 YSLEER. CDR3: CASSQGAQAGDTQYF. The DNA of the CDR3 is TGCGCCAGCAGCCAAGGGGCCCAAGCGGGAGATACGCAGTATTTT.

This clone came up a few times. The J gene is TRBJ2-1, the V gene TRBV4-3; unclear D gene. Trimming took off 1 base at V and 10 bases at J, with 11 bases between the two ends. CDR1 is LGHNA and CDR2 is YSLEER in the germline V gene. This CDR3 is 13 amino acids long. CDR3 sequence: CASSQVGLDEQFF. The CDR3 nucleotides are TGCGCCAGCAGCCAAGTCGGCTTGGACGAGCAGTTCTTC.

This chain uses TRBV29-1 with TRBJ1-2, with D possibly TRBD1 on 5 matching bases. V was pared by 3 bases and J by 4 bases, with 9 bases between. The CDR3 runs to 12 residues. Per germline, CDR1 SQVTM and CDR2 ANQGSEA. The CDR3: CSVDGGGYGYTF. Here the CDR3 DNA reads TGCAGCGTTGATGGGGGTGGCTATGGCTACACCTTC.

This clone turned up a few times. The V gene is TRBV18, the J gene TRBJ2-7; 8 bases line up with TRBD2. Germline lookup yields CDR1 KGHSH and CDR2 LQKENI. After removal of 4 bases from V and 7 bases from J, the junction contained 9 bases not matched to a gene. CDR3 length equals 14 residues. The CDR3 DNA sequence: TGTGCCAGCTCACGGGCCGGGAGGGCAGAGGAGCAGTACGTC. Translation gives CASSRAGRAEEQYV.

This clone showed up just a few times. This chain connects TRBV15 to TRBJ1-1; D not resolved. CDR3 length: 15 amino acids. Trimming removed 4 bases at V and 6 bases at J, with 18 bases between. Per the germline V gene, CDR1 is LNHNV and CDR2 is YYDKDF (reference sequence). The DNA of the CDR3 is TGTGCCACCAGCATGTTGGACCGTAGCGGGGCTGAAGCTTTCTTT. Translating gives CATSMLDRSGAEAFF. Full variable domain (missing parts from reference TRBV15 and TRBJ1-1): DAMVIQNPRYQVTQFGKPVTLSCSQTLNHNVMYWYQQKSSQAPKLLFHYYDKDFNNEADTPDNFQSRRPNTSFCFLDIRSPGLGDTAMYLCATSMLDRSGAEAFFGQGTRLTVV.

The chain has TRBV7-2 and TRBJ2-3; 7 positions match TRBD2. V shed 1 base, J shed 3 bases, and the junction held 7 bases outside the gene matches. CDR3 size: 16 residues. Germline lookup yields CDR1 SGHTA and CDR2 FQGNSA. CDR3 nucleotide sequence: TGTGCCAGCAGCTTAGAGTTGGGACTAACAACAGATACGCAGTATTTT. Encoded protein: CASSLELGLTTDTQYF.

The rearrangement uses TRBV7-9 and TRBJ2-4, with 7 bases that match TRBD1. Germline-derived CDR1 and CDR2 are SEHNR and FQNEAQ (reference sequence). The CDR3 contains 15 residues. V shed 2 bases and J 4 bases; nucleotides not matched to a gene: 5. In DNA, the CDR3 is TGTGCCAGCAGCTTAACGGGACAGCCAAAAAACATTCAGTACTTC. Its translation is CASSLTGQPKNIQYF.

This clone was counted many times. The chain combines TRBV30 with TRBJ2-7; D might be TRBD2 (5 bases). The V end lost 2 bases, the J end lost 0 bases, and 11 bases lay between the germline ends. The CDR3 consists of 14 residues. Germline values: CDR1 GTSNPN, CDR2 SVGIG (reference sequence). The CDR3 DNA sequence: TGTGCCTGGAGTCCCCGGGGTAGCTCCTACGAGCAGTACTTC. The encoded protein is CAWSPRGSSYEQYF.

V is TRBV30 and J is TRBJ1-5; D is perhaps TRBD1 (5 bases). V was cut by 1 base and J by 4 bases, with 14 bases left in between. The germline V gene encodes CDR1 GTSNPN and CDR2 SVGIG (reference sequence). The CDR3 extends over 15 amino acids. For the CDR3, the DNA is TGTGCCTGGAGTGATGTGACAGTTAGAAATCAGCCCCAGCATTTT. Amino acids: CAWSDVTVRNQPQHF.

In this sample, this clone turned up a few times. The chain combines TRBV7-9 with TRBJ2-2; D not resolved. Trimming stripped 5 bases from V and 2 bases from J, with 9 bases between. The V gene's germline CDR1 is SEHNR and CDR2 FQNEAQ (reference sequence). The CDR3 has 14 amino acids. The CDR3 DNA is TGTGCCAGCAGCGTCCTGGTCAACACCGGGGAGCTGTTTTTT. Residues: CASSVLVNTGELFF.

V is TRBV7-2 and J is TRBJ2-1; 7 bases align to TRBD2. The germline gives CDR1 SGHTA, CDR2 FQGNSA. The CDR3 covers 15 residues. With 7 bases clipped from V and 7 bases from J, the junction kept 13 bases outside the gene matches. DNA for the CDR3: TGTGCCAGCATCCTGACTAGCCAAAGCATGAATGAGCAGTTCTTC. This gives the protein CASILTSQSMNEQFF.

This rearrangement joins TRBV2 to TRBJ2-4; D possibly corresponds to TRBD2 (5 bases). V lost 8 bases and J lost 3, with 14 bases in between. Germline-derived CDR1 and CDR2 are SNHLY and FYNNEI. The CDR3 contains 14 residues. CDR3 protein: CASGSGWDKNIQYF. Here the CDR3 DNA reads TGTGCCAGCGGGAGTGGGTGGGACAAAAACATTCAGTACTTC.

The CDR3 DNA sequence: TGTGCCAGCAGCCTACTAGGGGGCCGTAACGCCCCCTACTCCTACGAGCAGTACTTC. Its translation is CASSLLGGRNAPYSYEQYF. The chain links TRBV27 to TRBJ2-7; 7 bases agree with TRBD1. Losses at the gene ends were 6 bases for V and 0 bases for J; bases not matched to a gene: 20. Per the germline V gene, CDR1 is MNHEY and CDR2 is SMNVEV (reference sequence). The CDR3 is 19 residues long.

The chain couples TRBV30 to TRBJ2-6; D gene unclear. Germline lookup yields CDR1 GTSNPN and CDR2 SVGIG (reference sequence). V was shortened by 4 bases and J by 1 base, with 5 bases between the two germline ends. The CDR3 consists of 13 residues. In DNA form, the CDR3 reads TGTGCCTGGATCAAGTCTGGGGCCAACGTCCTGACTTTC. It translates to CAWIKSGANVLTF.

The gene calls are TRBV15 and TRBJ1-1; tentatively, D is TRBD1 (6 bases). The CDR3 sequence is 14 residues long. V was trimmed by 2 bases and J by 8 bases, leaving 15 bases between them. The germline V gene encodes CDR1 LNHNV and CDR2 YYDKDF (reference sequence). This CDR3 is CATSRSPTGGEAFF. The CDR3 bases are TGTGCCACCAGCAGATCCCCGACAGGTGGCGAAGCTTTCTTT.

The table lists this clone with a few counts. The chain uses TRBV28 and TRBJ2-2; D remains unclear. The CDR3 runs to 15 residues. Trimming left V 8 bases short and J 3 bases short, with 16 bases between. Germline lookup yields CDR1 MDHEN and CDR2 SYDVKM. The CDR3 sequence is CASRIFYLDTGELFF. CDR3 bases: TGTGCCAGCCGTATTTTCTACCTGGACACCGGGGAGCTGTTTTTT. Looking up the rest from reference TRBV28 and TRBJ2-2 gives the full variable domain: DVKVTQSSRYLVKRTGEKVFLECVQDMDHENMFWYRQDPGLGLRLIYFSYDVKMKEKGDIPEGYSVSREKKERFSLILESASTNQTSMYLCASRIFYLDTGELFFGEGSRLTVL.

This clone was counted only a few times. The CDR3 is CASSQDRKRFQVIRNEQFF. The CDR3 DNA follows: TGTGCCAGCAGCCAAGATCGTAAGAGGTTTCAGGTTATCAGGAATGAGCAGTTCTTC. This chain uses TRBV14 with TRBJ2-1, with D hard to call. The CDR3 length is 19 residues. Germline assignment: CDR1 SGHDN and CDR2 FVKESK. The V end was cut by 0 bases, the J end by 7 bases, with 25 bases between.

This clone was counted a few times. The chain uses TRBV6-1 and TRBJ2-3, with 12 bases that match TRBD2. The CDR3 has 17 residues. Germline CDR1 is MNHNS and CDR2 is SASEGT. J was trimmed by 7 bases and V by 1 base; bases with no gene match: 9. This CDR3 reads CASSEVRLAGGPYTQYF. CDR3 DNA sequence: TGTGCCAGCAGTGAAGTGCGGCTAGCGGGAGGGCCTTATACGCAGTATTTT.

V and J are TRBV11-3 and TRBJ2-5; D is unresolved. This CDR3 spans 12 amino acids. V was cut by 2 bases and J by 5 bases, with 6 bases left in between. Germline V CDR1 and CDR2: SGHNT, YENEEA. The CDR3: CASSLLGETQYF. The CDR3, as DNA: TGTGCCAGCAGCTTACTCGGGGAGACCCAGTACTTC.

This clone was counted a few times. The rearrangement joins TRBV4-1 to TRBJ1-1, with 8 nucleotides matching TRBD1. V lost 3 bases, J lost 3 bases, and 15 bases stayed unmatched. The CDR3 is made up of 18 amino acids. Germline CDR1 and CDR2: MGHRA and YSYEKL. The CDR3 reads CASSQAVVGTGVDTEAFF. CDR3 sequence (DNA): TGCGCCAGCAGCCAGGCTGTCGTGGGGACAGGTGTCGACACTGAAGCTTTCTTT.

This clone was detected a few times. This chain joins TRBV29-1 and TRBJ1-2; D is unclear. The CDR3 extends over 13 amino acids. Trimming removed 2 bases from V and 6 bases from J, with 13 bases in between. Germline CDR1 SQVTM, CDR2 ANQGSEA. The CDR3 here is CSVERDTLNGYTF. The CDR3 nucleotides read TGCAGCGTTGAAAGAGACACCCTAAATGGCTACACCTTC.

V usage is TRBV7-9 and J usage is TRBJ2-3; possible D gene TRBD2, 6 bases. This CDR3 has 15 amino acids. CDR1 and CDR2 (germline): SEHNR, FQNEAQ (reference sequence). The ends were cut back, 4 bases at V and 6 bases at J, with 17 bases in the middle. For the CDR3, the DNA is TGTGCCAGCAGCTCCCGGACTACCTCATTGGATACGCAGTATTTT. Translation: CASSSRTTSLDTQYF.